This T cell receptor beta chain was identified in a study of T cell responses to AZD1222 COVID-19 vaccine (dated by TCRdb to the early 2020s). About the full investigation: A total of about 240 trial participants underwent TCR sequencing, of whom some 210 received two doses of AZD1222 and roughly 25 received two doses of the MenACWY control vaccine. Enrollment into the trials was organized by age into subgroups of 18-55, 56-69 and 70-plus years, and those subgroups contained roughly 140, 27 and 60 TCR-sequenced participants, respectively.

The sample's time point, from its label and the paper: about 28 days (+/-7) after the second vaccine dose. Because spike-specific TCR depth and breadth did not differ between the two schedules, AZD1222 recipients who got a second dose at roughly 4 weeks were pooled with those who got a second dose at roughly 12 weeks. Vaccinee samples were obtained from the UK trials COV001 and COV002, which included a single-blind randomized controlled phase 2/3 trial of AZD1222 (ChAdOx1 nCoV-19) in healthy adults. Trial participant PBMC samples were collected at day 0 and day 28 after the second dose for TCRbeta chain sequencing. The CDR3 regions of human TCRbeta chains were subjected to immunosequencing. The published analysis was carried out like this. TCRs in the repertoires were compared against a reference library of SARS-CoV-2-specific TCRs that had been generated with the MIRA antigen-specificity platform. Breadth was defined as the fraction of unique TCRs that were SARS-CoV-2-associated. Depth was defined as the fraction of total T cells that were SARS-CoV-2-associated. Each spike-specific TCR was assigned to its reactive spike region and to a CD4 or CD8 class using the MIRA data. Log10-transformed breadth and depth values were compared by one-way ANOVA with Sidak's multiple comparisons tests. Held by TCRdb, this immuneACCESS table contains in-frame sequences only and omits some clones. Under half of the omission traces to an unresolved V gene where checked; the cause of the rest is unknown. V, J and clone size derive from that table, while D and trimming were established from the DNA sequence. This sample gives 85,000 to 100,000 clones in total; approximately 93% of them show up just once. Together, the top ten hold roughly 8% of the sample.

What the work shows at the level of the full study, not this receptor alone: Participants were mostly white British, with more females than males. The authors suggested clonal diversity may have been underestimated. Conclusions about previously exposed vaccinees are limited because only five to seven AZD1222 recipients were SARS-CoV-2 seropositive at baseline. Because no day 14 peak-response samples were available, the repertoires could be characterized only after the peak T cell response. Reportedly, almost half of the unique spike-specific TCRs recognized epitopes lying outside the regions that are mutated in the B.1.351 and B.1.1.7 variants. After two AZD1222 doses, both the breadth and the depth of spike-specific TCRs were significantly higher than at day 0 and than in MenACWY recipients. The vaccine-associated CD4 TCRs covered the entire spike protein, and the dominant responses fell in regions 160-218 and 743-854. The 56-69-year group was small, and its depth increase did not reach significance, likely because of low power.

CDR1 and CDR2 (MDHEN, SYDVKM) derive from the germline V gene. V sheds 3 bases and J sheds 5 bases, leaving 11 bases between their ends. Including cysteine and phenylalanine, the CDR3 has 13 amino acids. The only DNA kept is the CDR3, 39 bases in frame from the first base. This clone was counted a few times. The antigen this receptor binds is unknown. There are no base qualities to consult, and no much larger clone falls within one base. Recombination joined TRBV28 with TRBJ2-7; tentative D gene TRBD2, with 6 bases matching. The sample in question was peripheral blood, obtained 28 days after the second AZD1222 dose. The TCR comes from an adult who received the AZD1222 COVID-19 vaccine. The DNA sequence is TGTGCCAGCAGTTTCGCGGGAAACAACGAGCAGTACTTC. This translates into CASSFAGNNEQYF.